Following are 19 T cell receptor beta chains from one sample sequenced in a study of vaccination and CD4 T cells after COVID-19. Treatment given: approximately 9-day PBMC culture with coronavirus spike peptide pools or control peptides (ViraFEST assay). An Oncomine TCR Beta short-read assay was used to sequence the DNA from cultured CD4+ T cells. MiXCR, applied by TCRdb to the PCR reads, yields one record per CDR3 protein. Altogether around 19,000 distinct CDR3 sequences are present, more than 50% being singletons, with the ten largest covering 17%. Their antigen targets remain unknown. The sequencing used CD4+ T cells from blood, cultured in vitro, collected before SARS-CoV-2 vaccination. These receptors were taken from a human donor who had recovered from COVID-19.

V gene TRBV20-1 combines with J gene TRBJ2-6; 9 bases fit TRBD1. CDR1 DFQATT and CDR2 SNEGSKA come from the germline V gene (reference sequence). Trimming took 6 bases from V and 4 from J; bases not matched to a gene: 4. The length of the CDR3 is 14 residues. The CDR3 DNA reads TGCAGTGCGACACAGGGGGCAGGGGCCAACGTCCTGACTTTC. Translation gives CSATQGAGANVLTF.

V is TRBV11-2 and J is TRBJ2-7, with 12 nucleotides matching TRBD2. Germline CDR1 reads SGHAT; CDR2 reads FQNNGV. The V and J ends lost 4 bases and 6 bases, in that order; junction bases with no gene match: 4. This CDR3 spans 14 amino acids. This CDR3 reads CASSSTSGRGEQYF. CDR3 nucleotides: TGTGCCAGCAGCTCGACTAGCGGGAGAGGCGAGCAGTACTTC.

This clonotype was observed a handful of times. The chain recombines TRBV2 with TRBJ1-6; the D gene is possibly TRBD1 (5 bases). V dropped 3 bases and J dropped 8 bases, with 14 bases sitting between them. Germline CDR1 reads SNHLY; CDR2 reads FYNNEI. The CDR3 runs 15 residues. CDR3: CASSELSTRDSPLHF. The DNA for the CDR3 is TGTGCCAGCAGTGAGCTTTCCACCAGGGATTCACCCCTCCACTTT.

V and J are TRBV24-1 and TRBJ1-1, with TRBD1 identical over 9 bases. The V segment lost 3 bases and the J segment 0 bases; nucleotides outside the gene matches: 4. The germline CDR1 and CDR2 sequences are KGHDR and SFDVKD. This CDR3 has 16 amino acids. This CDR3 reads CATSDSRTGVNTEAFF. The CDR3 coding sequence is TGTGCCACCAGTGATAGTAGGACAGGGGTGAACACTGAAGCTTTCTTT.

This clonotype turned up a few times. The chain couples TRBV7-9 to TRBJ1-1; D call uncertain. The germline V gene encodes CDR1 SEHNR and CDR2 FQNEAQ (reference sequence). V lost 3 bases to trimming and J lost 1 base, with 12 bases between them. The CDR3 loop spans 15 amino acids. The CDR3 sequence: CASSLAMDGNTEAFF. The CDR3 nucleotides are TGTGCCAGCAGCTTGGCTATGGACGGGAACACTGAAGCTTTCTTT.

V gene TRBV7-2 combines with J gene TRBJ1-1, with D hard to call. Germline CDR1 and CDR2: SGHTA and FQGNSA. The V gene lost 2 bases and the J gene lost 0 bases, with 16 bases spanning the gap. CDR3 length: 17 residues. For the CDR3, the DNA is TGTGCCAGCAGCTTAAGTCCGGGGTTGATCATGAACACTGAAGCTTTCTTT. It is translated as CASSLSPGLIMNTEAFF.

The rearrangement links TRBV6-2 or TRBV6-3 to TRBJ2-7, with 9 bases aligning to TRBD1. This CDR3 is built from 14 residues. V lost 6 bases to trimming and J lost 3 bases; unmatched junction nucleotides: 6. CDR1 is MNHEY, CDR2 SVGEGT, per germline. The CDR3: CASRPTGQGYEQYF. CDR3 DNA sequence: TGTGCCAGCAGGCCTACGGGACAGGGCTACGAGCAGTACTTC.

The V gene is TRBV6-1, the J gene TRBJ2-6; maybe TRBD2 (6 bases). The CDR3 covers 15 residues. CDR1 is MNHNS and CDR2 is SASEGT in the germline V gene. The V gene lost 3 bases and the J gene lost 1 base, with 7 bases spanning the gap. DNA of the CDR3: TGTGCCAGCAGTGAGGAGGGTTCTGGGGCCAACGTCCTGACTTTC. Protein: CASSEEGSGANVLTF.

The V gene is TRBV11-3, the J gene TRBJ1-1; D might be TRBD1 (5 bases). The germline V gene encodes CDR1 SGHNT and CDR2 YENEEA. The CDR3 length is 16 residues. The V and J ends lost 3 bases and 0 bases respectively, with 14 bases between them. The CDR3, as DNA: TGTGCCAGCAGCTTTGGGGCAGGGCTCCTGAACACTGAAGCTTTCTTT. This encodes CASSFGAGLLNTEAFF.

The V call is TRBV11-3, the J call TRBJ1-2, with TRBD1 matching over 7 bases. The germline V gene encodes CDR1 SGHNT and CDR2 YENEEA. The trim removed 3 bases at V and 0 bases at J, leaving 1 base unmatched. The CDR3 is 14 residues long. Here the CDR3 reads CASSFGTANYGYTF. The CDR3 nucleotides read TGTGCCAGCAGCTTTGGGACAGCTAACTATGGCTACACCTTC.

The V gene is TRBV7-3, the J gene TRBJ2-2; TRBD2 aligns across 8 bases. J gave up 1 base and V 2 bases, and 3 bases lay outside the gene matches. This CDR3 spans 16 amino acids. CDR1 is SGHTA, CDR2 FQGTGA, per germline. The CDR3 region is CASSLGLAGNTGELFF. The CDR3 nucleotides read TGTGCCAGCAGCTTAGGGCTAGCGGGGAACACCGGGGAGCTGTTTTTT.

V usage is TRBV6-1 and J usage is TRBJ1-2; D is ambiguous. CDR3 length: 14 residues. Germline-derived CDR1 and CDR2 are MNHNS and SASEGT. Between the trimmed V and J ends, which lost 0 bases and 7 bases, there was a span of 12 bases. Written as DNA, the CDR3 is TGTGCCAGCAGTGAAGCTCCCCAGACTGGTGGCTACACCTTC. It codes for CASSEAPQTGGYTF.

The rearrangement uses TRBV6-1 and TRBJ1-1, with TRBD1 matching over 8 bases. The length of the CDR3 is 16 residues. Germline V lookup: CDR1 MNHNS, CDR2 SASEGT. V shed 4 bases, J shed 3 bases, and the junction held 10 bases outside the gene matches. CDR3 protein: CASSGRTGRVDTEAFF. CDR3 nucleotides: TGTGCCAGCAGTGGACGGACAGGGCGGGTAGACACTGAAGCTTTCTTT.

As to this clonotype: The junction does not match germline at one end; this may be a read error. This rearrangement joins TRBV27 to TRBJ1-1; D ambiguous. Germline CDR1 and CDR2: MNHEY and SMNVEV (reference sequence). This CDR3 spans 13 amino acids. The DNA of the CDR3 is TGTGTCAGCACCCGCCCCCAGAGCACTGAAGCTTTCTTT. Translation: CVSTRPQSTEAFF.

The rearrangement joins TRBV29-1 to TRBJ2-2, with 7 bases aligning to TRBD2. This CDR3 comprises 13 residues. J was trimmed by 7 bases and V by 8 bases; bases with no gene match: 10. Germline V gene lookup returns CDR1 SQVTM and CDR2 ANQGSEA. The CDR3 is CSTGGGHGGELFF. CDR3 sequence (DNA): TGCAGCACGGGAGGAGGTCACGGCGGGGAGCTGTTTTTT.

The chain combines TRBV20-1 with TRBJ2-1, with 9 positions matching TRBD2. With V trimmed by 5 bases and J by 5 bases, 4 bases remained unmatched. This CDR3 has 13 residues. Per the germline V gene, CDR1 is DFQATT and CDR2 is SNEGSKA (reference sequence). DNA for the CDR3: TGCAGTGCTGGACGACTAGCGGACAATGAGCAGTTCTTC. It codes for CSAGRLADNEQFF.

The chain is built from TRBV6-5 and TRBJ1-1; D perhaps matches TRBD1 (6 bases). The V gene lost 0 bases and the J gene lost 5 bases, with 10 bases spanning the gap. From germline, CDR1 is MNHEY and CDR2 SVGAGI. The length of the CDR3 is 14 residues. As DNA, the CDR3 is TGTGCCAGCAGTTACTCGGGGGCTGGAACTGAAGCTTTCTTT. It yields the protein CASSYSGAGTEAFF.

This clonotype came up a few times. J is TRBJ2-3 and V is TRBV7-3; D call uncertain. The V gene lost 2 bases and the J gene lost 4 bases, with 7 bases spanning the gap. This CDR3 spans 13 amino acids. Looked up from germline, CDR1 is SGHTA and CDR2 is FQGTGA. CDR3 bases: TGTGCCAGCAGCTTACCGGGTTCAGATACGCAGTATTTT. It encodes CASSLPGSDTQYF.

This clonotype was recorded a few times. The chain combines TRBV12-5 with TRBJ1-6; 8 nucleotides match TRBD1. Germline CDR1 is LGHNT and CDR2 is FRNRAP. This CDR3 region has 14 residues. The V gene end was trimmed by 5 bases and the J gene end by 12 bases; junction bases not matched to a gene: 9. The CDR3 region has the DNA TGTGCTAGTGGTGCAGGGGGCGATCGTAAACCCCTCCACTTT. Translating it yields CASGAGGDRKPLHF.